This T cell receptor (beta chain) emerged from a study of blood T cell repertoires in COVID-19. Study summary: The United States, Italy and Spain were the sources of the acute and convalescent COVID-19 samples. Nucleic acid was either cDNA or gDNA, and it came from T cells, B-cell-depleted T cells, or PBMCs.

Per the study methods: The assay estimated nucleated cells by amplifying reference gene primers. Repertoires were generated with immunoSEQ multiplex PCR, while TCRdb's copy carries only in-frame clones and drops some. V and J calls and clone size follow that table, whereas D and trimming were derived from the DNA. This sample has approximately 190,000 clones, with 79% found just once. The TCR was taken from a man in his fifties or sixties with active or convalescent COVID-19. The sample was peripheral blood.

CDR3 nucleotides: TGCGCCAGCAGTTACCGGACTAGTAGCGACGAGCAGTACTTC. This translates into CASSYRTSSDEQYF. The chain combines TRBV5-1 with TRBJ2-7; TRBD2 matches 7 bases. From germline, CDR1 is SGHRS and CDR2 YFSETQ. The CDR3 contains 14 residues. The trim removed 5 bases at V and 5 bases at J, leaving 10 bases unmatched.